Listed here is a single T cell receptor (beta chain). Its antigen target is currently unknown. Nothing much larger sits one base from this clone, and base qualities are not available. CDR1 and CDR2 (PRHDT, FYEKMQ) derive from the germline V gene (reference sequence). V is reduced by 5 bases and J by 2 bases, leaving a spacing of 15 bases between them. Reading from cysteine to phenylalanine, the CDR3 counts 15 amino acids. Only the CDR3 DNA stays, 45 bases, in frame from base 1. The library was prepared using the immunoSEQ multiplex PCR assay. Entries here come from immuneACCESS through TCRdb and include only in-frame sequences with V and J called. Some clones fail to appear in such tables; in the studies checked, an unresolved V gene covers under half of the shortfall, and the cause of the remainder is unknown. The sample table holds some 150,000 clones, of which about 93% were seen once. Around 2.2% of the sample goes to the ten largest clones.

This specimen comes from a study of control samples from healthy donors and cancer patients (dated by TCRdb to the early 2020s). What was sequenced was blood. This sequence uses TRBV13 and TRBJ2-5; the D gene is perhaps TRBD2, on 7 matching bases. The receptor was isolated from a man aged 50 to 60 in good health. The CDR3 is CASSQKGGAQETQYF. At the DNA level, the sequence is TGTGCCAGCAGCCAGAAGGGGGGGGCTCAAGAGACCCAGTACTTC.